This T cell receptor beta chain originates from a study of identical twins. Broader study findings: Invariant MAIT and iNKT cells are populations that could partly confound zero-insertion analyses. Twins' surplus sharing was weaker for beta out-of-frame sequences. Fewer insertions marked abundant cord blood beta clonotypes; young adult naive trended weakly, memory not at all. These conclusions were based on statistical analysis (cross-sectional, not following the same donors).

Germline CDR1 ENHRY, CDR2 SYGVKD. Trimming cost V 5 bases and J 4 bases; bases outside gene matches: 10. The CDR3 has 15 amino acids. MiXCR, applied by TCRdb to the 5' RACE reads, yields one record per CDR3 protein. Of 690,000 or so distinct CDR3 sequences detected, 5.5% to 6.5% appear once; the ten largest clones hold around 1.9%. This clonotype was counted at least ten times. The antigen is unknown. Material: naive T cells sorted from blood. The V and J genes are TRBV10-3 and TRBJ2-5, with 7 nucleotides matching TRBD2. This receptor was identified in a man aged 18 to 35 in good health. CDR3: CAISPSGVEGETQYF. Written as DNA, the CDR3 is TGTGCCATCAGTCCAAGCGGGGTGGAGGGAGAGACCCAGTACTTC.